This TCR beta chain was found in a study of blood T cells in healthy people across ages. Study findings and constraints: Both higher diversity and more naive CD4+ cells marked long-lived donors when set against aged donors. Lack of knowledge of donor CMV status possibly confounded expanded clonotype changes.

The second PCR ran about 6 to 12 cycles with a sample-barcoded 5' primer and J-beta primers. Tags on each cDNA molecule came from a template-switch adaptor with 12 random nucleotides. In TCRdb, the 5' RACE reads were re-called with MiXCR into one record per CDR3 protein. The data contain about 930,000 distinct CDR3 sequences, 25% to 30% of them singletons. The total RNA that was extracted per sample amounted to at least 5.5 micrograms. Per the germline V gene, CDR1 is DFQATT and CDR2 is SNEGSKA (reference sequence). The CDR3 spans 19 residues. Points on this clonotype: As yet, its antigen is unknown. The junction departs from the called germline gene at one end, perhaps through a read error.

In addition, the sample was reused for a study of T cells of mothers and their children.

The receptor was isolated from a woman aged 40 to 50 in good health. The rearrangement uses TRBV20-1 and TRBJ2-2; no definite D call. Source material: blood. CDR3 DNA: TGCAGTGCTAGAGATCTACTTTCTGGCACAGTATCGAACACCAGGGAGCTGTTTTTT. Protein: CSARDLLSGTVSNTRELFF.